The sequence of this TCR beta chain was determined in a study of T-cell reconstitution after alpha-beta-depleted transplantation in children. Library preparation (for TCRbeta) was performed with unique molecular identifiers. TCRdb reprocessed the PCR reads with MiXCR, giving one entry per CDR3 protein. This sample has 600,000 to 700,000 distinct CDR3 sequences, with about 15% found just once. This clonotype has a count of ten or more. From germline, CDR1 is DFQATT and CDR2 SNEGSKA (reference sequence). The CDR3 runs to 16 residues. Trimming removed 0 bases from V and 0 bases from J, with 14 bases in between.

This TCR was recovered from a human donor who donated a stem cell graft to a child with acute myeloid leukemia. Sequences were derived from PBMCs from the stem cell graft donor, sampled from the stem cell graft. The chain couples TRBV20-1 to TRBJ1-2, with D possibly being TRBD1 (5 bases). Written as DNA, the CDR3 is TGCAGTGCTAGAGATAGCTGGGGCGCTACTAACTATGGCTACACCTTC. It yields the protein CSARDSWGATNYGYTF.